These T cell receptor beta chains were read from a single sample in a study of HIV-infected patients and healthy controls. One entry per CDR3 protein, called by TCRdb with MiXCR from the 5' RACE reads. The table lists tens of thousands of distinct CDR3 sequences, about 16% of them singletons. The specimen was CD4+ T cells from blood. Every receptor here comes from a human donor in good health. Both conserved end residues are part of each CDR3. Each record gives: D gene, V gene, clone size, J gene, CDR3 protein, CDR3 DNA. D genes are given only for firm matches. Only part of the rows carry a size: once, few, many, or a class if the clone is expanded.

d_call: TRBD2
v_call: TRBV6-2/TRBV6-3
clone_size: few
j_call: TRBJ2-3
cdr3_aa: CASSYPLGREPPDTQYF
cdr3_nt: TGTGCCAGCAGTTACCCCCTGGGGCGGGAGCCCCCAGATACGCAGTATTTT

d_call: .
v_call: TRBV18
clone_size: few
j_call: TRBJ2-1
cdr3_aa: CASSPSVAVNEQFF
cdr3_nt: TGTGCCAGCTCACCGAGCGTGGCAGTCAATGAGCAGTTCTTC

d_call: TRBD2
v_call: TRBV6-4
clone_size: .
j_call: TRBJ2-1
cdr3_aa: CASRPSGSYNEQFF
cdr3_nt: TGTGCCAGCAGGCCTAGCGGGTCCTACAATGAGCAGTTCTTC

d_call: .
v_call: TRBV30
clone_size: few
j_call: TRBJ2-7
cdr3_aa: CAWSVRQTYEQYF
cdr3_nt: TGTGCCTGGAGTGTCCGTCAGACCTACGAGCAGTACTTC

d_call: .
v_call: TRBV6-6
clone_size: few
j_call: TRBJ2-3
cdr3_aa: CASSYREIGTDTQYF
cdr3_nt: TGTGCCAGCAGTTACCGGGAGATAGGAACAGATACGCAGTATTTT

d_call: .
v_call: TRBV2
clone_size: few
j_call: TRBJ2-1
cdr3_aa: CASSRGLSRGSEFF
cdr3_nt: TGTGCCAGCAGCAGAGGACTAAGTCGGGGGAGCGAGTTCTTC

d_call: .
v_call: TRBV28
clone_size: many
j_call: TRBJ1-5
cdr3_aa: CASRRGNQPQHF
cdr3_nt: TGTGCCAGCAGGAGAGGGAATCAGCCCCAGCATTTT

d_call: TRBD1
v_call: TRBV28
clone_size: few
j_call: TRBJ1-2
cdr3_aa: CASSGQGFDGYTF
cdr3_nt: TGTGCCAGCAGTGGACAGGGGTTCGATGGCTACACCTTC

d_call: TRBD1
v_call: TRBV6-2/TRBV6-3
clone_size: .
j_call: TRBJ1-6
cdr3_aa: CAGREKGQRNSPLHF
cdr3_nt: TGTGCCGGCAGAGAAAAGGGACAGCGAAATTCACCCCTCCACTTT

d_call: TRBD1
v_call: TRBV13
clone_size: .
j_call: TRBJ1-2
cdr3_aa: CASSLRDRAGYTF
cdr3_nt: TGTGCCAGCAGCCTCCGGGACAGGGCCGGCTACACCTTC

d_call: TRBD1
v_call: TRBV9
clone_size: .
j_call: TRBJ2-1
cdr3_aa: CASSDGQGSYNEQFF
cdr3_nt: TGTGCCAGCAGCGACGGACAGGGGTCCTACAATGAGCAGTTCTTC

d_call: .
v_call: TRBV3-1
clone_size: few
j_call: TRBJ2-3
cdr3_aa: CASSPGRVRADTQYF
cdr3_nt: TGTGCCAGCAGCCCGGGACGGGTCCGGGCAGATACGCAGTATTTT

d_call: TRBD2
v_call: TRBV20-1
clone_size: .
j_call: TRBJ2-5
cdr3_aa: CSAPGLAGDQETQYF
cdr3_nt: TGCAGTGCCCCAGGACTAGCGGGGGACCAAGAGACCCAGTACTTC

d_call: .
v_call: TRBV28
clone_size: few
j_call: TRBJ2-1
cdr3_aa: CASSPWTGLSGGLSYNEQFF
cdr3_nt: TGTGCCAGCAGTCCCTGGACAGGGCTCAGCGGGGGCCTTTCCTACAATGAGCAGTTCTTC

d_call: .
v_call: TRBV4-3
clone_size: .
j_call: TRBJ1-4
cdr3_aa: CASSQGGTGDEKLFF
cdr3_nt: TGCGCCAGCAGCCAAGGCGGGACGGGCGATGAAAAACTGTTTTTT

d_call: .
v_call: TRBV20-1
clone_size: .
j_call: TRBJ2-1
cdr3_aa: CSTLPGVREQFF
cdr3_nt: TGCAGTACTCTTCCGGGGGTCAGGGAGCAGTTCTTC

d_call: .
v_call: TRBV6-2/TRBV6-3
clone_size: .
j_call: TRBJ1-4
cdr3_aa: CASSAEGAPNEKLFF
cdr3_nt: TGTGCCAGCAGTGCGGAAGGGGCACCGAATGAAAAACTGTTTTTT

d_call: .
v_call: TRBV6-5
clone_size: .
j_call: TRBJ1-1
cdr3_aa: CASSYSPGAGSTEAFF
cdr3_nt: TGTGCCAGCAGTTACTCGCCGGGGGCAGGGTCTACTGAAGCTTTCTTT

d_call: .
v_call: TRBV24-1
clone_size: few
j_call: TRBJ1-2
cdr3_aa: CATSDPGGVGGYTF
cdr3_nt: TGTGCCACCAGTGACCCCGGCGGGGTTGGTGGCTACACCTTC

d_call: TRBD2
v_call: TRBV2
clone_size: few
j_call: TRBJ2-7
cdr3_aa: CASRGTSRGYEQYF
cdr3_nt: TGTGCCAGCAGGGGGACTAGCAGAGGCTACGAGCAGTACTTC

d_call: .
v_call: TRBV7-8
clone_size: many
j_call: TRBJ1-2
cdr3_aa: CASSSLRDKGKYGYTF
cdr3_nt: TGTGCCAGCAGCTCCCTCCGGGACAAGGGGAAGTATGGCTACACCTTC

d_call: TRBD2
v_call: TRBV19
clone_size: few
j_call: TRBJ2-4
cdr3_aa: CASSSQTSGRAKNIQYF
cdr3_nt: TGTGCCAGTAGTTCGCAAACTAGCGGGAGAGCAAAAAACATTCAGTACTTC

d_call: .
v_call: TRBV20-1
clone_size: few
j_call: TRBJ2-3
cdr3_aa: CSAVRSGGYTQYF
cdr3_nt: TGCAGTGCTGTTCGATCAGGGGGGTATACGCAGTATTTT

d_call: .
v_call: TRBV6-5
clone_size: many
j_call: TRBJ1-1
cdr3_aa: CASRRQQNTEAFF
cdr3_nt: TGTGCCAGCAGAAGACAACAGAACACTGAAGCTTTCTTT

d_call: .
v_call: TRBV28
clone_size: many
j_call: TRBJ2-4
cdr3_aa: CASRALLGGGSIQYF
cdr3_nt: TGTGCCAGCAGGGCTCTATTAGGAGGGGGCAGCATTCAGTACTTC

d_call: .
v_call: TRBV24-1
clone_size: .
j_call: TRBJ2-3
cdr3_aa: CATSDSTDTQYF
cdr3_nt: TGTGCCACCAGCGACAGCACAGATACGCAGTATTTT

d_call: TRBD2
v_call: TRBV5-1
clone_size: .
j_call: TRBJ2-3
cdr3_aa: CASSSPSGRVADTQYF
cdr3_nt: TGCGCCAGCAGCTCCCCTAGCGGGAGGGTAGCAGATACGCAGTATTTT

d_call: TRBD1
v_call: TRBV6-2/TRBV6-3
clone_size: many
j_call: TRBJ2-7
cdr3_aa: CASSWTGEREQYF
cdr3_nt: TGTGCCAGCAGTTGGACAGGGGAACGCGAGCAGTACTTC

d_call: .
v_call: TRBV5-1
clone_size: many
j_call: TRBJ2-7
cdr3_aa: CASSPKQGYEQYF
cdr3_nt: TGCGCCAGCAGCCCGAAACAGGGCTACGAGCAGTACTTC

d_call: TRBD1
v_call: TRBV29-1
clone_size: many
j_call: TRBJ1-4
cdr3_aa: CSGGQGREKLFF
cdr3_nt: TGCAGCGGGGGACAGGGTCGGGAAAAACTGTTTTTT

d_call: .
v_call: TRBV6-5
clone_size: .
j_call: TRBJ2-3
cdr3_aa: CASSYLASTDTQYF
cdr3_nt: TGTGCCAGCAGTTACTTAGCTAGCACAGATACGCAGTATTTT

d_call: .
v_call: TRBV20-1
clone_size: .
j_call: TRBJ1-5
cdr3_aa: CSATPQAGGDQPQHF
cdr3_nt: TGCAGTGCTACTCCCCAGGCCGGTGGAGATCAGCCCCAGCATTTT

d_call: .
v_call: TRBV10-3
clone_size: .
j_call: TRBJ1-1
cdr3_aa: CAISESRPGLTEAFF
cdr3_nt: TGTGCCATCAGTGAGTCGAGGCCAGGGTTGACTGAAGCTTTCTTT

d_call: .
v_call: TRBV2
clone_size: few
j_call: TRBJ2-7
cdr3_aa: CASSRATADYEQYF
cdr3_nt: TGTGCCAGCAGCCGCGCGACAGCCGACTACGAGCAGTACTTC

d_call: .
v_call: TRBV13
clone_size: few
j_call: TRBJ2-2
cdr3_aa: CASSRPSWGDTGELFF
cdr3_nt: TGTGCCAGCAGCCGCCCCAGTTGGGGTGACACCGGGGAGCTGTTTTTT

d_call: .
v_call: TRBV30
clone_size: few
j_call: TRBJ1-1
cdr3_aa: CAWSPSNTEAFF
cdr3_nt: TGTGCCTGGAGTCCCTCAAACACTGAAGCTTTCTTT

d_call: .
v_call: TRBV6-6
clone_size: .
j_call: TRBJ1-4
cdr3_aa: CASSYLDNNEKLFF
cdr3_nt: TGTGCCAGCAGTTACCTGGACAACAATGAAAAACTGTTTTTT

d_call: .
v_call: TRBV30
clone_size: few
j_call: TRBJ2-1
cdr3_aa: CAWRPSRRSSYNEQFF
cdr3_nt: TGTGCCTGGAGGCCCAGCAGGCGGAGCTCCTACAATGAGCAGTTCTTC

d_call: .
v_call: TRBV30
clone_size: few
j_call: TRBJ2-7
cdr3_aa: CAWRSLTYEQYF
cdr3_nt: TGTGCCTGGAGGTCACTAACCTACGAGCAGTACTTC

d_call: .
v_call: TRBV11-3
clone_size: few
j_call: TRBJ2-1
cdr3_aa: CASSLAGTASYNEQFF
cdr3_nt: TGTGCCAGCAGCTTAGCCGGGACCGCCTCCTACAATGAGCAGTTCTTC

d_call: .
v_call: TRBV3-1
clone_size: few
j_call: TRBJ2-3
cdr3_aa: CASSSLSTDTQYF
cdr3_nt: TGTGCCAGCAGCAGCCTTAGCACAGATACGCAGTATTTT

d_call: TRBD2
v_call: TRBV20-1
clone_size: few
j_call: TRBJ2-5
cdr3_aa: CSYGLARQETQYF
cdr3_nt: TGCAGTTACGGACTAGCGAGGCAAGAGACCCAGTACTTC

d_call: .
v_call: TRBV7-2
clone_size: .
j_call: TRBJ2-7
cdr3_aa: CASSLGGDSYEQYF
cdr3_nt: TGTGCCAGCAGCTTAGGCGGGGACTCCTACGAGCAGTACTTC

d_call: TRBD2
v_call: TRBV20-1
clone_size: many
j_call: TRBJ2-1
cdr3_aa: CSANPGLAGYLMSGNEQFF
cdr3_nt: TGCAGTGCTAATCCGGGACTAGCGGGTTATCTGATGTCTGGCAATGAGCAGTTCTTC

d_call: TRBD1
v_call: TRBV12-3/TRBV12-4
clone_size: .
j_call: TRBJ1-5
cdr3_aa: CASRRTGVRQPQHF
cdr3_nt: TGTGCCAGCAGGCGGACAGGGGTTCGTCAGCCCCAGCATTTT

d_call: .
v_call: TRBV7-3
clone_size: .
j_call: TRBJ2-3
cdr3_aa: CASSLYGLTTDTQYF
cdr3_nt: TGTGCCAGCAGCTTATATGGGTTAACCACAGATACGCAGTATTTT

d_call: .
v_call: TRBV5-1
clone_size: many
j_call: TRBJ1-6
cdr3_aa: CASSLEASGKSSSPLHF
cdr3_nt: TGCGCCAGCAGCTTGGAAGCGTCAGGGAAATCGAGTTCACCCCTCCACTTT

d_call: .
v_call: TRBV14
clone_size: few
j_call: TRBJ1-4
cdr3_aa: CASSRSFWGTNEKLFF
cdr3_nt: TGTGCCAGCAGCCGAAGTTTTTGGGGGACTAATGAAAAACTGTTTTTT

d_call: .
v_call: TRBV6-4
clone_size: few
j_call: TRBJ2-1
cdr3_aa: CASRGHNNNEQFF
cdr3_nt: TGTGCCAGCAGAGGACACAATAACAATGAGCAGTTCTTC

d_call: TRBD1
v_call: TRBV7-9
clone_size: .
j_call: TRBJ2-7
cdr3_aa: CASSLGDSSYEQYF
cdr3_nt: TGTGCCAGCAGCTTAGGGGACAGTTCCTACGAGCAGTACTTC

d_call: .
v_call: TRBV5-8
clone_size: many
j_call: TRBJ2-1
cdr3_aa: CASSFRVQSNEQFF
cdr3_nt: TGTGCCAGCAGCTTTAGGGTCCAAAGCAATGAGCAGTTCTTC

d_call: .
v_call: TRBV6-2/TRBV6-3
clone_size: .
j_call: TRBJ2-5
cdr3_aa: CASSYELPGQGRQETQYF
cdr3_nt: TGTGCCAGCAGTTACGAGTTGCCCGGGCAGGGCCGCCAAGAGACCCAGTACTTC

d_call: TRBD1
v_call: TRBV19
clone_size: .
j_call: TRBJ1-5
cdr3_aa: CASNLSRDRGPNQPQHF
cdr3_nt: TGTGCCAGTAATTTGAGCCGGGACAGGGGACCTAATCAGCCCCAGCATTTT

d_call: .
v_call: TRBV12-3/TRBV12-4
clone_size: few
j_call: TRBJ2-3
cdr3_aa: CASSKAAGTGASSTQYF
cdr3_nt: TGTGCCAGCAGCAAAGCGGCCGGGACCGGGGCTTCATCGACGCAGTATTTT

d_call: .
v_call: TRBV6-2/TRBV6-3
clone_size: .
j_call: TRBJ2-1
cdr3_aa: CASSYFGPRDEQFF
cdr3_nt: TGTGCCAGCAGTTACTTTGGACCCCGAGACGAGCAGTTCTTC